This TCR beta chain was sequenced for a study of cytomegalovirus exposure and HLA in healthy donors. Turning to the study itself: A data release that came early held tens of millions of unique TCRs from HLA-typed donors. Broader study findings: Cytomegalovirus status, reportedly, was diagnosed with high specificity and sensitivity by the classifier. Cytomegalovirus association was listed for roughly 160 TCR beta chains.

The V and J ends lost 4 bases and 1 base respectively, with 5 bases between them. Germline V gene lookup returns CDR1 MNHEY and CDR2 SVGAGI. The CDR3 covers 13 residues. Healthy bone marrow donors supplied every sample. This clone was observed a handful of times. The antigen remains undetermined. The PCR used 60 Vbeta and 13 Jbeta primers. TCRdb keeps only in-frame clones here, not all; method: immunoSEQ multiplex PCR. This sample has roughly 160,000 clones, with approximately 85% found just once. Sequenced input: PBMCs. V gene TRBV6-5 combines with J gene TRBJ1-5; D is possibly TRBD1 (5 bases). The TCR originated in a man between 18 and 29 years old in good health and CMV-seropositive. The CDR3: CASSWGSNQPQHF. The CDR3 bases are TGTGCCAGCAGTTGGGGCAGCAATCAGCCCCAGCATTTT.